These 6 T cell receptor beta chains originate from one sample sequenced in a study of T-cell reconstitution after alpha-beta-depleted transplantation in children. The TCRbeta library was prepared with unique molecular identifiers. TCRdb re-called the PCR reads with MiXCR, one entry per CDR3 protein. The profile shows just under 550,000 distinct CDR3 sequences, about a sixth of them singletons. This specimen consisted of PBMCs from the stem cell graft donor, obtained from the stem cell graft. Source of these receptors: a human donor who donated a stem cell graft to a child with acute lymphoblastic leukemia.

This clonotype was seen a few times. V and J are TRBV4-1 and TRBJ1-1; D is ambiguous. Between the trimmed V and J ends, which lost 4 bases and 4 bases, there was a span of 7 bases. CDR1 and CDR2 from the germline V gene are MGHRA and YSYEKL. This CDR3 comprises 12 residues. This CDR3 is CASSRSGTEAFF. CDR3 nucleotides: TGCGCCAGCAGCCGGAGCGGCACTGAAGCTTTCTTT.

The chain has TRBV27 and TRBJ1-5, with a tentative D call TRBD1 (6 bases). V was pared by 3 bases and J by 5 bases, with 17 bases between. Germline CDR1 MNHEY, CDR2 SMNVEV (reference sequence). This CDR3 region has 16 residues. Written as DNA, the CDR3 is TGTGCCAGCAGTTTCGCCTCGGGAAAGGGGGATCAGCCCCAGCATTTT. This sequence encodes CASSFASGKGDQPQHF.

The chain joins TRBV20-1 to TRBJ2-1, with D possibly being TRBD2 (5 bases). V shed 5 bases and J shed 7 bases, with 15 bases lying between them. The length of the CDR3 is 13 residues. Germline CDR1 reads DFQATT; CDR2 reads SNEGSKA (reference sequence). CDR3 loop: CSAGNPRRNEQFF. DNA for the CDR3: TGCAGTGCTGGCAATCCGAGGAGGAATGAGCAGTTCTTC.

This clonotype has more than one count but fewer than ten. The V call is TRBV6-4, the J call TRBJ2-1, with 11 bases matching TRBD1. Germline CDR1 is MRHNA and CDR2 is SNTAGT. The length of the CDR3 is 15 residues. The junction had 1 base not matched to a gene; V was cut back by 0 bases and J by 6 bases. CDR3 DNA sequence: TGTGCCAGCAGTGACTCCGGGACAGGGGGCAATGAGCAGTTCTTC. Translated, it gives CASSDSGTGGNEQFF.

The chain recombines TRBV14 with TRBJ2-7; D may be TRBD1 or TRBD2 (5 bases each). Between the trimmed V and J ends, which lost 3 bases and 3 bases, there was a span of 12 bases. Germline values: CDR1 SGHDN, CDR2 FVKESK. This CDR3 is built from 14 residues. The CDR3 sequence is CASSQGTLRYEQYF. The CDR3 region has the DNA TGTGCCAGCAGCCAGGGGACCCTCCGCTACGAGCAGTACTTC.

J is TRBJ2-7 and V is TRBV12-3 or TRBV12-4; possibly TRBD2 for D (5 bases). V lost 3 bases to trimming and J lost 2 bases, with 8 bases between them. This CDR3 comprises 13 residues. CDR3 in amino acids: CASSFGNTYEQYF. CDR3 DNA: TGTGCCAGCAGTTTCGGGAATACCTACGAGCAGTACTTC.